The next 7 T cell receptor beta chains were all read from a single sample in a study of blood T cells in healthy people across ages. A J-beta primer mix and a sample-barcoded 5' primer were used in a second PCR of roughly 6 to 11 cycles. One entry per CDR3 protein results from TCRdb running MiXCR on the 5' RACE reads. The sample has about 970,000 distinct CDR3 sequences; roughly 51% are singletons. Sequencing was done on a sample of blood. Receptors were obtained from a woman aged 55-70 years in good health.

The chain is built from TRBV12-3 or TRBV12-4 and TRBJ2-7; 9 bases are shared with TRBD1. The CDR3 has 15 residues. The V and J ends lost 6 bases and 5 bases, in that order; junction bases with no gene match: 11. DNA for the CDR3: TGTGCCAGCAGCTCAAGGGACAGGGCAAGCCACGAGCAGTACTTC. Translation: CASSSRDRASHEQYF.

V gene TRBV5-1 combines with J gene TRBJ2-7; D might be TRBD1 (6 bases). The CDR3 has 15 amino acids. The V and J ends lost 1 base and 3 bases respectively, with 14 bases between them. Germline CDR1 reads SGHRS; CDR2 reads YFSETQ. CDR3 DNA sequence: TGCGCCAGCAGCTTGCGCTCGGGACAACACTACGAGCAGTACTTC. As protein: CASSLRSGQHYEQYF.

This clonotype occurred a few times. The chain uses TRBV28 and TRBJ1-2; D remains ambiguous. The V and J ends lost 3 bases and 7 bases respectively, with 18 bases between them. Looked up from germline, CDR1 is MDHEN and CDR2 is SYDVKM. The CDR3 totals 15 residues. This CDR3 reads CASSFPLLSRVGYTF. The CDR3 DNA is TGTGCCAGCAGTTTCCCGCTCCTTTCAAGGGTTGGCTACACCTTC.

The CDR3 spells CASSASWGEKLFF. CDR3 bases: TGTGCCAGCAGTGCCAGTTGGGGTGAAAAACTGTTTTTT. The gene calls are TRBV25-1 and TRBJ1-4; D is uncertain. The CDR3 extends over 13 amino acids. The V gene's germline CDR1 is MGHDK and CDR2 SYGVNS. V was trimmed by 4 bases and J by 7 bases, leaving 10 bases between them. Looking up the rest from reference TRBV25-1 and TRBJ1-4 gives the full variable domain: EADIYQTPRYLVIGTGKKITLECSQTMGHDKMYWYQQDPGMELHLIHYSYGVNSTEKGDLSSESTVSRIRTEHFPLTLESARPSHTSQYLCASSASWGEKLFFGSGTQLSVL.

This clonotype has at least ten counts. The chain employs TRBV29-1 and TRBJ2-1; D might be TRBD2 (5 bases). In germline, CDR1 is SQVTM, CDR2 ANQGSEA. The CDR3 has 16 amino acids. V was cut by 0 bases and J by 9 bases, with 21 bases left in between. The CDR3 bases are TGCAGCGTTGAAGATCTTGCACTAGGAAAACGGGGTGAGCAGTTCTTC. Translating gives CSVEDLALGKRGEQFF.

The chain has TRBV12-3 or TRBV12-4 and TRBJ2-7, with TRBD2 matching over 11 bases. The CDR3 loop spans 19 amino acids. V lost 5 bases, J lost 0 bases, and 15 bases stayed unmatched. This CDR3 is CASSGRTSGQTFSSYEQYF. For the CDR3, the DNA is TGTGCCAGCAGTGGAAGGACTAGCGGGCAAACCTTCAGCTCCTACGAGCAGTACTTC.

The sample holds a few counts of this clonotype. V and J are TRBV12-3 or TRBV12-4 and TRBJ2-4; D gene ambiguous. With 1 base removed from V and 7 bases from J, the gap between germline ends came to 8 bases. The length of the CDR3 is 13 residues. For the CDR3, the DNA is TGTGCCAGCAGTTTAGGGCAGTTGAACATTCAGTACTTC. Encoded protein: CASSLGQLNIQYF.